This T cell receptor beta chain was captured in a study of vaccination and CD4 T cells after COVID-19. Study summary: At a median 72 days (range 14 to 241) after dose two, post-vaccine samples were obtained. Cultures designated as controls were supplied with a CEFX pool, an HIV-1 Nef pool, or no peptide.

Sequencing of the DNA from cultured CD4+ T cells was carried out with the Oncomine TCR Beta short-read assay. The template was genomic DNA from cultured CD4+ T cells. Via MiXCR, TCRdb re-called the PCR reads, giving one row per CDR3 protein. The repertoire holds about 17,000 distinct CDR3 sequences, with less than 70% as singletons. This clonotype has more than one count but fewer than ten. The target antigen is unknown. Regarding treatment: roughly 10-day PBMC culture with coronavirus spike peptide pools or control peptides (ViraFEST assay). Cultures used over 1.5 million PBMCs per well, approximately 9.2 IU/ml IL-2 and 8 to 10 ug/ml peptides. The TCR sequence derives from a human donor who had recovered from COVID-19. The sequenced sample was CD4+ T cells from blood, cultured in vitro.

Written as DNA, the CDR3 is TGTGCCAGCAGCCCAGGATATGGTGAAGCTTTCTTT. It is translated as CASSPGYGEAFF. This sequence joins TRBV7-3 and TRBJ1-1; no definite D call. With 5 bases removed from V and 7 bases from J, the gap between germline ends came to 11 bases. This CDR3 is 12 amino acids long. CDR1 is SGHTA, CDR2 FQGTGA, per germline.